This T cell receptor (beta chain) was recorded in a study of CD8 T cells in Susac syndrome. The CDR3 consists of 11 residues. Trimming left V 2 bases short and J 15 bases short, with 14 bases between. Germline CDR1 reads GTSNPN; CDR2 reads SVGIG (reference sequence). Peripheral blood CD8+ and CD4+ T cells were profiled by TCR beta sequencing. Isolation of CD8+ and CD4+ T cells was performed negatively, whereas enrichment of TEMRA cells was done by FACS. When the RNA was reverse transcribed, random hexamers were used with an input of roughly 0.45 to 1 ug. Using its own MiXCR run on the immunoSEQ multiplex PCR reads, TCRdb lists one record per CDR3 protein. The repertoire holds 200,000 or so distinct CDR3 sequences, about 95% seen once, with roughly 0.088% in the top ten.

The source of this sequence is a human donor with multiple sclerosis. The rearrangement uses TRBV30 and TRBJ2-1, with D tentatively TRBD2 (7 bases). The sequenced sample consisted of CD4+ T cells from PBMCs. The chain's CDR3 is CAWSPSGTSFF. The CDR3 DNA is TGTGCCTGGAGTCCCAGCGGGACATCGTTCTTC.